This is a list of T cell receptor beta chains from one sample in a study of blood T cell repertoires in COVID-19. Sequencing used immunoSEQ multiplex PCR; TCRdb keeps in-frame clones, though not all of them. The table has approximately 130,000 clones, about 85% seen once; the top ten hold roughly 4.5%. Input material: peripheral blood. These receptors all stem from a human donor in a cohort sampled during active COVID-19. Both conserved end residues are part of each CDR3. Fields, in order: J gene, D gene, clone size, V gene, CDR3 DNA, CDR3 protein. D genes are given only for firm matches. Not all rows give a size; the values are once, few, many and, for expanded clones, a class.

>TRBJ1-2|NA|NA|TRBV7-2
TGTGCCAGCAGCTTAGCCTTGGGGGGAGGGGGCTATGGCTACACCTTC
CASSLALGGGGYGYTF
>TRBJ2-7|NA|NA|TRBV18
TGTGCCAGCTCACTAGGGCCCCAGGGCCCCCCCTACGAGCAGTACTTC
CASSLGPQGPPYEQYF
>TRBJ2-7|NA|once|TRBV12-5
TGTGCTAGTGGTTTCGAGGGGGGGCCCTACGAGCAGTACTTC
CASGFEGGPYEQYF
>TRBJ2-3|NA|NA|TRBV4-3
TGCGCCAGCAGCCAAGCTGATACGCAGTATTTT
CASSQADTQYF
>TRBJ1-2|NA|NA|TRBV5-4
TGTGCCAGCACCGTGGAGCTCGGTCGTGGCTACACCTTC
CASTVELGRGYTF
>TRBJ2-3|TRBD2|NA|TRBV6-5
TGTGCCAGCAGTCAGACTAGCCACACAGATACGCAGTATTTT
CASSQTSHTDTQYF
>TRBJ2-7|NA|NA|TRBV12-3/TRBV12-4
TGTGCCAGCAGTTTTGGTGTATCGGGGGAGCAGTACTTC
CASSFGVSGEQYF
>TRBJ2-3|TRBD2|NA|TRBV6-4
TGTGCCAGCAGTGACTCTAGCGGGGGGGCCGATACGCAGTATTTT
CASSDSSGGADTQYF
>TRBJ2-2|TRBD2|NA|TRBV19
TGTGCCAGTAGACCGGGACTAGCGGGAAACACCGGGGAGCTGTTTTTT
CASRPGLAGNTGELFF
>TRBJ2-3|TRBD2|once|TRBV5-1
TGCGCCAGCAGCTTGGGGACTAGCGATACGCAGTATTTT
CASSLGTSDTQYF
>TRBJ1-1|NA|NA|TRBV4-3
TGCGCCAGCAGCCAAGAAACGGGCACTGAAGCTTTCTTT
CASSQETGTEAFF
>TRBJ2-2|TRBD2|NA|TRBV11-3
TGTGCCAGCAGCTCATCTCGGTCTAGCGGGGGTATGAGGGGGGAGCTGTTTTTT
CASSSSRSSGGMRGELFF
>TRBJ1-5|NA|NA|TRBV10-2
TGCGCCAGCAGTGAGTTCAGGGGACGGGATCAGCCCCAGCATTTT
CASSEFRGRDQPQHF
>TRBJ2-3|NA|NA|TRBV28
TGTGCCAGCAGTAACCCGGGTAGCACAGATACGCAGTATTTT
CASSNPGSTDTQYF
>TRBJ2-3|TRBD2|NA|TRBV29-1
TGCAGCGCCGGGACTAGCGGGACAAGCACAGATACGCAGTATTTT
CSAGTSGTSTDTQYF
>TRBJ2-5|NA|NA|TRBV7-2
TGTGCCAGCAGCTTAGTATTCAGGGAGACCCAGTACTTC
CASSLVFRETQYF
>TRBJ2-4|TRBD1|NA|TRBV3-1/TRBV3-2
TGTGCCAGCAGCAACAGGGGCACTGAAAACATTCAGTACTTC
CASSNRGTENIQYF
>TRBJ1-2|TRBD1|once|TRBV11-3
TGTGCCAGCAGCTCGATCACCGGGACAGGGGGTAGCTATGGCTACACCTTC
CASSSITGTGGSYGYTF
>TRBJ2-2|NA|NA|TRBV7-8
TGTGCCAGCAGCTTAGTCGGTAGCGGGGAGCTGTTTTTT
CASSLVGSGELFF
>TRBJ2-3|NA|NA|TRBV18
TGTGCCAGCTCATCAGACAGTTCCACAGATACGCAGTATTTT
CASSSDSSTDTQYF
>TRBJ2-4|NA|once|TRBV27
TGTGCCAGCAGCTCTCTAGATTACCAAAACATTCAGTACTTC
CASSSLDYQNIQYF
>TRBJ1-6|NA|NA|TRBV7-7
TGTGCTAGCAGCCTCGGGGGGAATTCACCCCTCCACTTT
CASSLGGNSPLHF
>TRBJ1-2|NA|NA|TRBV30
TGTGCCTGGAGTGGCGAGATATTAGCAGCCAACTATGGCTACACCTTC
CAWSGEILAANYGYTF
>TRBJ1-5|NA|NA|TRBV19
TGTGCCAGCACAGACCCTTACGGGGGGGGGCGCCGATCCAATCAGCCCCAGCATTTT
CASTDPYGGGRRSNQPQHF
>TRBJ1-1|NA|NA|TRBV30
TGTGCCTGGAGTGTAGACCTAGCGAACACTGAAGCTTTCTTT
CAWSVDLANTEAFF
>TRBJ2-1|TRBD2|NA|TRBV27
TGTGCCAGCAGTCTTAGCGGGAGGGCCTACAATGAGCAGTTCTTC
CASSLSGRAYNEQFF
>TRBJ2-3|TRBD1|once|TRBV7-9
TGTGCCAGCAGCTTAGTGGGACAGGGCACAGATACGCAGTATTTT
CASSLVGQGTDTQYF
>TRBJ2-1|NA|NA|TRBV29-1
TGCAGCGTTCGTAGCTCCTACAATGAGCAGTTCTTC
CSVRSSYNEQFF
>TRBJ2-1|NA|NA|TRBV7-3
TGTGCCAGCAGCTTAGAGAATGAGCAGTTCTTC
CASSLENEQFF
>TRBJ1-1|NA|many|TRBV27
TGTGCCAGCAGTTTCAGGGGTCAGAACACTGAAGCTTTCTTT
CASSFRGQNTEAFF
>TRBJ2-3|TRBD2|NA|TRBV20-1
TGCAGTGCCGGGACTAATACGCAGTATTTT
CSAGTNTQYF
>TRBJ1-2|NA|NA|TRBV6-1
TGTGCCAGCAGTGAAGCCGCGGCTAACTATGGCTACACCTTC
CASSEAAANYGYTF
>TRBJ1-5|TRBD1|NA|TRBV27
TGTGCCAGCAGCCCAAGACCGGGACAGGGGGCGAATCAGCCCCAGCATTTT
CASSPRPGQGANQPQHF
>TRBJ2-7|NA|NA|TRBV5-6
TGTGCCAGCAGCAACCCGGGGAGAGAGCAGTACTTC
CASSNPGREQYF
>TRBJ2-6|NA|NA|TRBV6-5
TGTGCCAGCAGTTACTCGACAGGCTCTGGGGCCAACGTCCTGACTTTC
CASSYSTGSGANVLTF
>TRBJ2-2|TRBD2|NA|TRBV2
TGTGCCAGCAGCCTATGGACTAGCGGCAACACCGGGGAGCTGTTTTTT
CASSLWTSGNTGELFF
>TRBJ2-5|NA|once|TRBV5-4
TGTGCCAGCAGCTTGGCCCTGGGGGGTAACCCCCAAGAGACCCAGTACTTC
CASSLALGGNPQETQYF
>TRBJ1-3|NA|NA|TRBV5-4
TGTGCCAGCAGCTCCGGGACATTAGGTGGAAACACCATATATTTT
CASSSGTLGGNTIYF
>TRBJ2-3|TRBD1|NA|TRBV9
TGTGCCAGCAGCGTAGACCCAGGGGGCAGAGATACGCAGTATTTT
CASSVDPGGRDTQYF
>TRBJ1-6|TRBD1|NA|TRBV7-2
TGTGCCAGCAGCTTCGACCTACCCGGGACAGGTTCAAATTCACCCCTCCACTTT
CASSFDLPGTGSNSPLHF
>TRBJ1-6|TRBD1|NA|TRBV3-1/TRBV3-2
TGTGCCAGCAGGACCGGGACAGGGGATTCACCCCTCCACTTT
CASRTGTGDSPLHF
>TRBJ1-2|TRBD1|NA|TRBV5-4
TGTGCCAGCAGCTTGTCCCCCGGGACAGGGACCTATGGCTACACCTTC
CASSLSPGTGTYGYTF
>TRBJ1-5|NA|once|TRBV6-6
TGTGCCAGCACCCCAATTTCCCGCAATCAGCCCCAGCATTTT
CASTPISRNQPQHF
>TRBJ2-2|TRBD2|NA|TRBV5-1
TGCGCCAGCAGCCCGGGACTAGCGGGGGCATCCGGGGAGCTGTTTTTT
CASSPGLAGASGELFF
>TRBJ1-2|NA|NA|TRBV4-3
TGCGCCAGCAGCCTCAGGCAGGGGAGTAACTATGGCTACACCTTC
CASSLRQGSNYGYTF
>TRBJ1-5|NA|NA|TRBV4-1
TGCGCCAGCAGCCAAACGACAGAAAGAAGGCGGCCCCAGCATTTT
CASSQTTERRRPQHF
>TRBJ1-1|NA|NA|TRBV14
TGTGCCAGCAGCCAAGCCAGGGGGAACACTGAAGCTTTCTTT
CASSQARGNTEAFF
>TRBJ2-3|NA|once|TRBV14
TGTGCCAGCAGCCAACTAGGCTTCTCTAGCACAGATACGCAGTATTTT
CASSQLGFSSTDTQYF
>TRBJ2-2|TRBD1|NA|TRBV5-1
TGCGCCAGCAGCTTGGGGTTAACAACAGGGGTGGCGAACACCGGGGAGCTGTTTTTT
CASSLGLTTGVANTGELFF